Listed below are T cell receptor beta chains from one sample, sequenced in a study of T cells in Graves' hyperthyroidism and ophthalmopathy. Using its own MiXCR run on the multiplex PCR reads, TCRdb lists one record per CDR3 protein. The profile shows some 460,000 distinct CDR3 sequences, 15% to 19% of them singletons. Sequencing used blood. The origin of the receptors is a woman aged 18-29 years with Graves' hyperthyroidism. Both conserved end residues are part of each CDR3. The D gene is left open where the match is weak. Only some rows state a clone size, as once, few, many or a class for expanded clones.

>NA|NA|TRBV20-1|TRBJ2-2
CSARIAAGELFF
TGCAGTGCTAGGATCGCGGCCGGGGAGCTGTTTTTT
>few|TRBD1|TRBV19|TRBJ1-1
CASSMARGMNTEAFF
TGTGCCAGTAGTATGGCCAGGGGGATGAACACTGAAGCTTTCTTT
>many|NA|TRBV28|TRBJ2-7
CASSFPKASAYEQYF
TGTGCCAGCAGTTTTCCGAAGGCCTCAGCCTACGAGCAGTACTTC
>few|TRBD2|TRBV7-2|TRBJ2-7
CAGSTLGLAGEKAYEQYF
TGTGCCGGCAGCACGCTAGGACTAGCGGGAGAGAAGGCCTACGAGCAGTACTTC
>many|NA|TRBV20-1|TRBJ2-3
CSAREWIVDTQYF
TGCAGTGCTAGAGAATGGATTGTAGATACGCAGTATTTT
>NA|NA|TRBV29-1|TRBJ2-3
CSVGAGLDRTQYF
TGCAGCGTTGGCGCAGGACTCGATCGTACGCAGTATTTT
>NA|NA|TRBV18|TRBJ2-3
CASSPLGGTDTQYF
TGTGCCAGCTCACCGCTGGGGGGCACAGATACGCAGTATTTT
>many|TRBD1|TRBV20-1|TRBJ2-3
CSARVPGQGDTQYF
TGCAGTGCTAGAGTTCCGGGACAGGGAGATACGCAGTATTTT
>many|NA|TRBV7-2|TRBJ2-1
CASSPGLRGAYGYNEQFF
TGTGCCAGCAGCCCAGGACTGAGGGGGGCTTATGGCTACAATGAGCAGTTCTTC
>NA|TRBD2|TRBV11-2|TRBJ2-3
CASSLEAGGSTDTQYF
TGTGCCAGCAGCTTAGAAGCGGGGGGTAGCACAGATACGCAGTATTTT
>many|NA|TRBV24-1|TRBJ2-7
CATSGGGSVYEQYF
TGTGCCACCAGTGGAGGCGGGTCCGTCTACGAGCAGTACTTC
>once|NA|TRBV6-1|TRBJ1-5
CASNEAINSNQPQHF
TGTGCCAGCAATGAGGCAATTAACAGCAATCAGCCCCAGCATTTT
>many|NA|TRBV20-1|TRBJ2-7
CSARAWRGYEQYF
TGCAGTGCTAGAGCCTGGAGGGGCTACGAGCAGTACTTC
>NA|NA|TRBV7-2|TRBJ1-2
CANSVKTALDRYGYTF
TGTGCCAACAGCGTGAAAACAGCGTTAGATCGCTATGGCTACACCTTC
>many|NA|TRBV19|TRBJ1-4
CASSLLSTRKLFF
TGTGCCAGTAGTCTCCTATCGACTAGAAAACTGTTTTTT
>once|NA|TRBV18|TRBJ1-6
CASSPRSSSYNSPLHF
TGTGCCAGCTCACCAAGAAGCAGCTCCTATAATTCACCCCTCCACTTT
>many|TRBD1|TRBV18|TRBJ2-1
CASSPIRQGSYNEQFF
TGTGCCAGCTCACCAATCCGACAGGGCTCCTACAATGAGCAGTTCTTC
>NA|TRBD1|TRBV5-1|TRBJ2-7
CASSLGAGGLYEQYF
TGCGCCAGCAGCTTGGGGGCAGGGGGCTTGTACGAGCAGTACTTC
>many|TRBD1|TRBV11-2|TRBJ2-5
CASSLASLQGFFQETQYF
TGTGCCAGCAGCTTAGCGTCTTTACAGGGGTTTTTCCAAGAGACCCAGTACTTC
>NA|NA|TRBV3-1|TRBJ1-3
CASSTRGKFGGGNTIYF
TGTGCCAGCAGCACGCGAGGAAAGTTTGGTGGGGGAAACACCATATATTTT
>many|NA|TRBV3-1|TRBJ2-7
CASSQNVHEQYF
TGTGCCAGCAGCCAAAATGTCCACGAGCAGTACTTC
>many|NA|TRBV3-1|TRBJ2-7
CASSPGGGQYEQYF
TGTGCCAGCAGCCCTGGAGGTGGGCAGTACGAGCAGTACTTC
>few|NA|TRBV9|TRBJ2-1
CASSGGRSNNEQFF
TGTGCCAGCAGCGGCGGCCGAAGTAACAATGAGCAGTTCTTC
>many|NA|TRBV7-2|TRBJ2-7
CASSQWTLDEQYF
TGTGCCAGCAGCCAATGGACCCTGGACGAGCAGTACTTC
>NA|NA|TRBV11-2|TRBJ2-5
CASSLGGKGSGQETQYF
TGTGCCAGCAGCTTAGGGGGCAAGGGGAGCGGACAAGAGACCCAGTACTTC
>NA|NA|TRBV5-4|TRBJ2-1
CASSSEGPRGSYNEQFF
TGTGCCAGCAGCTCCGAGGGGCCCAGAGGGTCCTACAATGAGCAGTTCTTC